These T cell receptor beta chains were read from a single sample in a study of blood T cell repertoires in COVID-19. Sequenced by immunoSEQ multiplex PCR; TCRdb stores in-frame clones only, minus some. The sample contains a few hundred thousand clones, around nine tenths of which appear only once. What was sequenced was PBMCs or T cells enriched from blood (not recorded which). The receptor set was obtained from a woman aged 40 to 49 who had recovered from COVID-19. The CDR3 runs from the conserved cysteine through the conserved F or W. The order of the fields is D gene, V gene, clone size, J gene, CDR3 protein, CDR3 DNA. The D gene is left open where the match is weak. Clone sizes are given selectively: once, few, many, or a class where the clone is expanded.

D gene: .
V gene: TRBV9
clone size: .
J gene: TRBJ2-2
CDR3 protein: CASSQTSRNTGELFF
CDR3 DNA: TGTGCCAGCAGCCAAACTAGTCGGAACACCGGGGAGCTGTTTTTT

D gene: .
V gene: TRBV5-1
clone size: .
J gene: TRBJ1-3
CDR3 protein: CASSEAGSGNTIYF
CDR3 DNA: TGCGCCAGCAGCGAGGCGGGCTCTGGAAACACCATATATTTT

D gene: TRBD2
V gene: TRBV11-2
clone size: .
J gene: TRBJ2-5
CDR3 protein: CASSNGTSGGETQYF
CDR3 DNA: TGTGCCAGCAGCAATGGTACTAGCGGAGGCGAGACCCAGTACTTC

D gene: TRBD1
V gene: TRBV2
clone size: .
J gene: TRBJ1-2
CDR3 protein: CASSEDRGRYGYTF
CDR3 DNA: TGTGCCAGCAGTGAGGACAGGGGCCGGTACGGCTACACCTTC

D gene: TRBD2
V gene: TRBV7-3
clone size: .
J gene: TRBJ2-7
CDR3 protein: CASSLNGGSDEQYF
CDR3 DNA: TGTGCCAGCAGCTTAAATGGCGGGAGCGACGAGCAGTACTTC

D gene: .
V gene: TRBV7-2
clone size: .
J gene: TRBJ1-4
CDR3 protein: CASSLGGGTNEKLFF
CDR3 DNA: TGTGCCAGCAGCCTCGGGGGGGGAACTAATGAAAAACTGTTTTTT

D gene: TRBD1
V gene: TRBV15
clone size: .
J gene: TRBJ1-1
CDR3 protein: CATSRPGGTEAFF
CDR3 DNA: TGTGCCACCAGCAGACCAGGGGGCACTGAAGCTTTCTTT

D gene: .
V gene: TRBV9
clone size: once
J gene: TRBJ1-2
CDR3 protein: CASSPDSYGYTF
CDR3 DNA: TGTGCCAGCAGTCCGGACAGCTATGGCTACACCTTC

D gene: .
V gene: TRBV7-9
clone size: .
J gene: TRBJ1-4
CDR3 protein: CASSLAGFGTNEKLFF
CDR3 DNA: TGTGCCAGCAGCCTTGCAGGTTTTGGGACTAATGAAAAACTGTTTTTT

D gene: .
V gene: TRBV2
clone size: .
J gene: TRBJ2-6
CDR3 protein: CASMRTGGSGANVLTF
CDR3 DNA: TGTGCCAGCATGAGGACCGGAGGCTCTGGGGCCAACGTCCTGACTTTC

D gene: .
V gene: TRBV7-2
clone size: .
J gene: TRBJ2-5
CDR3 protein: CASSWRETQYF
CDR3 DNA: TGTGCCAGCAGCTGGAGGGAGACCCAGTACTTC

D gene: TRBD2
V gene: TRBV19
clone size: .
J gene: TRBJ2-1
CDR3 protein: CASSISNLAGGGNEQFF
CDR3 DNA: TGTGCCAGTAGTATCTCCAATCTAGCGGGAGGGGGCAATGAGCAGTTCTTC

D gene: .
V gene: TRBV28
clone size: .
J gene: TRBJ2-5
CDR3 protein: CAAGGRRGQTQYF
CDR3 DNA: TGTGCCGCTGGAGGGCGAAGGGGACAGACCCAGTACTTC

D gene: TRBD1
V gene: TRBV18
clone size: .
J gene: TRBJ1-6
CDR3 protein: CASSQGTEDNSPLHF
CDR3 DNA: TGTGCCAGCTCACAGGGGACAGAAGATAATTCACCCCTCCACTTT

D gene: .
V gene: TRBV6-5
clone size: .
J gene: TRBJ1-1
CDR3 protein: CASTQGTEAFF
CDR3 DNA: TGTGCCAGCACCCAGGGCACTGAAGCTTTCTTT

D gene: .
V gene: TRBV29-1
clone size: .
J gene: TRBJ2-1
CDR3 protein: CSVLDNDNEQFF
CDR3 DNA: TGCAGCGTTCTGGACAACGACAATGAGCAGTTCTTC